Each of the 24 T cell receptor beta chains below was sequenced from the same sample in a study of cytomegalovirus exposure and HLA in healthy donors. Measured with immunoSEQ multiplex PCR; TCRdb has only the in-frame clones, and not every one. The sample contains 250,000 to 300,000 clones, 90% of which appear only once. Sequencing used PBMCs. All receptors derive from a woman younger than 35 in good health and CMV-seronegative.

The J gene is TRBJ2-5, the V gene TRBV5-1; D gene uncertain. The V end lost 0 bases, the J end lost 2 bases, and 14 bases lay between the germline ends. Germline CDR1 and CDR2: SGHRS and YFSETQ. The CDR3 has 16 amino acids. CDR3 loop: CASSLVFAAEQETQYF. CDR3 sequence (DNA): TGCGCCAGCAGCTTGGTTTTTGCGGCCGAACAAGAGACCCAGTACTTC.

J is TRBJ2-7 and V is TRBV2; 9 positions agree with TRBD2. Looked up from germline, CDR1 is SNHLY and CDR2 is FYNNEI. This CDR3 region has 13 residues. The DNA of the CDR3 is TGTGCCGGCAGCGGGGGGAGCTCCTACGAGCAGTACGTC. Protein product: CAGSGGSSYEQYV.

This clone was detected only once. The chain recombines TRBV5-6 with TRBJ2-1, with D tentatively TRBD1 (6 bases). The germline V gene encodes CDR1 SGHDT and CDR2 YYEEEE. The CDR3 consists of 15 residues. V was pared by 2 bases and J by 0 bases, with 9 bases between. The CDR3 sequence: CASSLGQRSYNEQFF. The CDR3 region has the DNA TGTGCCAGCAGCTTAGGACAGCGCTCCTACAATGAGCAGTTCTTC.

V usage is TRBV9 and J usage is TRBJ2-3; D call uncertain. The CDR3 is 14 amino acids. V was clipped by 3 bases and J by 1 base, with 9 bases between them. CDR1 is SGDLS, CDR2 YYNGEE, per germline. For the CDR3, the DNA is TGTGCCAGCAGCGACCCGGTACGCACAGATACGCAGTATTTT. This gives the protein CASSDPVRTDTQYF. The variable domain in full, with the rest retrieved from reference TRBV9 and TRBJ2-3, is DSGVTQTPKHLITATGQRVTLRCSPRSGDLSVYWYQQSLDQGLQFLIQYYNGEERAKGNILERFSAQQFPDLHSELNLSSLELGDSALYFCASSDPVRTDTQYFGPGTRLTVL.

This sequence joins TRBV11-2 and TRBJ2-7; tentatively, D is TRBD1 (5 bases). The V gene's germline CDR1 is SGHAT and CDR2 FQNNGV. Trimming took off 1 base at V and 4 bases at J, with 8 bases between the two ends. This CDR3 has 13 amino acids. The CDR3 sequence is CASSLGTPYEQYF. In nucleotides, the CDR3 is TGTGCCAGCAGCTTAGGGACACCTTACGAGCAGTACTTC.

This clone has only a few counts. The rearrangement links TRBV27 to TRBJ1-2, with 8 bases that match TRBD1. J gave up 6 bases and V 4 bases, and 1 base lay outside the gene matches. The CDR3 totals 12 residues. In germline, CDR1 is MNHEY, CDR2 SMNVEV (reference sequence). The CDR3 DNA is TGTGCCAGCAGTTACAGGGGGGATGGCTACACCTTC. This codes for CASSYRGDGYTF.

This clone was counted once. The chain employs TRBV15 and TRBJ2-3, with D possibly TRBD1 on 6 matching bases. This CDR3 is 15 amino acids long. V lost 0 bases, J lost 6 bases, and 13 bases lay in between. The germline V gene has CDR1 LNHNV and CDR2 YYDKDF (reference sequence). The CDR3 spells CATSRDGTGLDTQYF. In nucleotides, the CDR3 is TGTGCCACCAGCAGAGATGGTACAGGGCTGGATACGCAGTATTTT.

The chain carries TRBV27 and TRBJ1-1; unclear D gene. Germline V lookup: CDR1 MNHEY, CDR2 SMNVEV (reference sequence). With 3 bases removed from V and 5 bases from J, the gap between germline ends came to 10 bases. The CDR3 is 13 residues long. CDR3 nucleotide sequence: TGTGCCAGCAGTTTGTCTCGGAGAACTGAAGCTTTCTTT. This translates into CASSLSRRTEAFF.

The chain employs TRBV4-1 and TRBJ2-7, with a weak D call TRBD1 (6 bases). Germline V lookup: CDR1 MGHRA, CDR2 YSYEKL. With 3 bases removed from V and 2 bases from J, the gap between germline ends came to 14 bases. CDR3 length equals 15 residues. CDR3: CASSQTQGSTYEQYF. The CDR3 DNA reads TGCGCCAGCAGCCAGACACAGGGTTCCACCTACGAGCAGTACTTC.

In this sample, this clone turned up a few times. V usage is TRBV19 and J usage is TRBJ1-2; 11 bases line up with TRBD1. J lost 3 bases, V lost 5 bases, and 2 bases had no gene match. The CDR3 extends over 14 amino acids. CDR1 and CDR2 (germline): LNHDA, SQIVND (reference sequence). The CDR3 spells CASSVDRGHYGYTF. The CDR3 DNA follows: TGTGCCAGTAGTGTGGACAGGGGGCACTATGGCTACACCTTC.

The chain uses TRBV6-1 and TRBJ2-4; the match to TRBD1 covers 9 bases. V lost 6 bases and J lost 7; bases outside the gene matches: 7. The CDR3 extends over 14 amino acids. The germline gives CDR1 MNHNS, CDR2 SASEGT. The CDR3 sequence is CASRPTGGVNIQYF. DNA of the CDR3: TGTGCCAGCAGGCCCACAGGGGGCGTGAACATTCAGTACTTC.

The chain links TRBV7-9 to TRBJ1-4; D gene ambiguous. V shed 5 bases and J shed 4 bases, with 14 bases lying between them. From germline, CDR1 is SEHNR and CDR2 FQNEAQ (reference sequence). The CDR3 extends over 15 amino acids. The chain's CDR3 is CASSAMEEGNEKLFF. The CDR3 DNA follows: TGTGCCAGCAGCGCGATGGAAGAGGGTAATGAAAAACTGTTTTTT.

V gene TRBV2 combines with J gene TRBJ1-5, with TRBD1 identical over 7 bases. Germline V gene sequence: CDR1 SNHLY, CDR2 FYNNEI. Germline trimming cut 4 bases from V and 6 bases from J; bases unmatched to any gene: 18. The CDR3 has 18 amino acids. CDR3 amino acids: CASSVTDRWKRGIQPQHF. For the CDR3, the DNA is TGTGCCAGCAGTGTAACGGACAGGTGGAAAAGGGGCATTCAGCCCCAGCATTTT. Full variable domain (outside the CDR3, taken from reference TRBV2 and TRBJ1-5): EPEVTQTPSHQVTQMGQEVILRCVPISNHLYFYWYRQILGQKVEFLVSFYNNEISEKSEIFDDQFSVERPDGSNFTLKIRSTKLEDSAMYFCASSVTDRWKRGIQPQHFGDGTRLSIL.

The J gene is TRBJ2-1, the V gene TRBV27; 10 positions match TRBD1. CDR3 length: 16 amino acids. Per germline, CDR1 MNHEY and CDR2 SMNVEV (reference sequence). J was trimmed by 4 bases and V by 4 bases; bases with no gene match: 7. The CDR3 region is CASSSLWTGGYNEQFF. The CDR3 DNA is TGTGCCAGCAGTTCCCTATGGACAGGGGGATACAATGAGCAGTTCTTC.

The CDR3: CASSLELAGGPNEQFF. CDR3 coding DNA: TGTGCCAGCAGCTTAGAACTAGCGGGGGGGCCTAATGAGCAGTTCTTC. The V call is TRBV7-8, the J call TRBJ2-1; 13 nucleotides match TRBD2. Germline V gene lookup returns CDR1 SGHVS and CDR2 FQNEAQ. With 1 base clipped from V and 7 bases from J, the junction kept 4 bases outside the gene matches. The CDR3 has 16 residues. The variable domain in full, completed from reference TRBV7-8 and TRBJ2-1, reads GAGVSQSPRYKVAKRGQDVALRCDPISGHVSLFWYQQALGQGPEFLTYFQNEAQLDKSGLPSDRFFAERPEGSVSTLKIQRTQQEDSAVYLCASSLELAGGPNEQFFGPGTRLTVL.

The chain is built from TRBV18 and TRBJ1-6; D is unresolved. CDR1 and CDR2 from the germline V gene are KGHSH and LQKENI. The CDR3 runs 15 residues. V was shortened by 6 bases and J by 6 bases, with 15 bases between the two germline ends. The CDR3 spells CASSPQSAVNSPLHF. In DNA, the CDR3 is TGTGCCAGCTCCCCCCAGTCCGCCGTTAATTCACCCCTCCACTTT.

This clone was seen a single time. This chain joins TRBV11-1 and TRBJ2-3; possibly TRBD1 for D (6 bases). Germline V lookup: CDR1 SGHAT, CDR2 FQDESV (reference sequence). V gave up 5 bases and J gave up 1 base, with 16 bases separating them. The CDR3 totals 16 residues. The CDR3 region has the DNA TGTGCCAGCAGCGCACCGGGACAAGCTGGCACAGATACGCAGTATTTT. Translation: CASSAPGQAGTDTQYF.

CDR3 DNA sequence: TGCGCCAGCAGCCCGGACAGGTCTCCCGCCGGGGAGCTGTTTTTT. Translation: CASSPDRSPAGELFF. The chain couples TRBV5-1 to TRBJ2-2, with 7 bases aligning to TRBD1. V lost 4 bases to trimming and J lost 6 bases; unmatched junction nucleotides: 9. CDR3 length equals 15 residues. CDR1 and CDR2 (germline): SGHRS, YFSETQ.

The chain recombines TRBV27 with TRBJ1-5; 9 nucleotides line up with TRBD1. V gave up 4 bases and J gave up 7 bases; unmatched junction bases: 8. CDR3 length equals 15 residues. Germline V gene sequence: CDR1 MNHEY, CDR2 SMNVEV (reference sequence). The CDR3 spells CASSSGTGFQQPQHF. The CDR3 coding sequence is TGTGCCAGCAGTTCCGGGACAGGGTTCCAACAGCCCCAGCATTTT.

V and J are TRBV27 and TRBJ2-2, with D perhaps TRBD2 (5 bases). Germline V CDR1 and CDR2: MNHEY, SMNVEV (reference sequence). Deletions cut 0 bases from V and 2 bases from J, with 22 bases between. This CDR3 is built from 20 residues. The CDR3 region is CASSLSPLAPTTINTGELFF. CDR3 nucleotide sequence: TGTGCCAGCAGTTTATCGCCGCTAGCCCCAACCACTATTAACACCGGGGAGCTGTTTTTT.

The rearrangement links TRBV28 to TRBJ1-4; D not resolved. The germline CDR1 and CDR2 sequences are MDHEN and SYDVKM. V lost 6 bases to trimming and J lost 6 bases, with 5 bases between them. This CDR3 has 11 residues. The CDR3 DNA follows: TGTGCCAGCAGAACGGATGAAAAACTGTTTTTT. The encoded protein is CASRTDEKLFF.

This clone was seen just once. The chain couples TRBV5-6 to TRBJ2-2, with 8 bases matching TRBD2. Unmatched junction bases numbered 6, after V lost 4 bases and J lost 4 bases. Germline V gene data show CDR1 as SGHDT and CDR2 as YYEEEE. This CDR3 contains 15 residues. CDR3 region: CASSQIAGGTGELFF. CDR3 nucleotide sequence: TGTGCCAGCAGCCAGATCGCGGGGGGCACCGGGGAGCTGTTTTTT.

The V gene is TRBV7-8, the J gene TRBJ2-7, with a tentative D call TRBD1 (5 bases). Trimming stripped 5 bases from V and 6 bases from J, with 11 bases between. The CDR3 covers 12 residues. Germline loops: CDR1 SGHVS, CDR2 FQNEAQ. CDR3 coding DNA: TGTGCCAGCAGCCTAGGACAAACCGAGCAGTACGTC. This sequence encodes CASSLGQTEQYV.

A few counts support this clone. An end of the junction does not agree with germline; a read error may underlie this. The CDR3 nucleotides read TGTGCCAGCAGCTTCTACGATGAGCAGTTCTTC. It encodes CASSFYDEQFF. This chain uses TRBV5-4 with TRBJ2-1; D not certain. Per germline, CDR1 SGHNT and CDR2 YYREEE (reference sequence). The CDR3 covers 11 residues.